This entry is about one TCR beta chain. The data were obtained in a study of shared clonotypes between healthy human individuals. At the level of the study: The cohort had two women and three men, ages 18 to 49.

The germline V and J ends were trimmed by 6 bases and 4 bases, with 15 bases remaining between them. Germline-derived CDR1 and CDR2 are WSHSY and SAAADI. CDR3 size: 14 residues. Several immunoSEQ plates held equal portions of the genomic DNA taken from each subset. Produced via immunoSEQ multiplex PCR; TCRdb's table is partial and in-frame only. The sample has approximately 470,000 clones, roughly 80% seen once; the top ten hold approximately 11%. V gene TRBV10-2 combines with J gene TRBJ1-1; D might be TRBD1 (6 bases). This clonotype was obtained from a woman in her thirties or forties in good health. Some clones in this sample may be carry-over from other donors' samples. Sequenced sample: PBMCs. The CDR3 reads CASRLRTGSTEAFF. The CDR3 DNA reads as TGCGCCAGCAGGCTTCGAACAGGGTCCACTGAAGCTTTCTTT.